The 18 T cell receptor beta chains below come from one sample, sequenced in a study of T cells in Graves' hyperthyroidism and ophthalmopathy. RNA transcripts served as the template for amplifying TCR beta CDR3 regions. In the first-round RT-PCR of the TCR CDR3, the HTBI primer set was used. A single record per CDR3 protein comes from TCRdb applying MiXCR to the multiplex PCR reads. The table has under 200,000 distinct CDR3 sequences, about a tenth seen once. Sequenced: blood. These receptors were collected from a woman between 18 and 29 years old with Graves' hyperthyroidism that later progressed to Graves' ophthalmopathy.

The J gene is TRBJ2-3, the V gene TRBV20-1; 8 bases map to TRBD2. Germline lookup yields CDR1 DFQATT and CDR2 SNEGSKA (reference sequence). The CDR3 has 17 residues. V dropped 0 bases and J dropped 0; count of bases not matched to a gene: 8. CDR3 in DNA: TGCAGTGCTAGAGATCAGAATAGCGGGACCAGCACAGATACGCAGTATTTT. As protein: CSARDQNSGTSTDTQYF.

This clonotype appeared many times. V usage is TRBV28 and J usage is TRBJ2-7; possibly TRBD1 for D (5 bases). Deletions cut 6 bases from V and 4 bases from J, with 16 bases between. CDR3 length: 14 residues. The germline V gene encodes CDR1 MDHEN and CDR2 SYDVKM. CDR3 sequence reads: CASRSGGAVYEQYF. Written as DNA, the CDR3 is TGTGCCAGCAGGTCCGGTGGGGCTGTTTACGAGCAGTACTTC.

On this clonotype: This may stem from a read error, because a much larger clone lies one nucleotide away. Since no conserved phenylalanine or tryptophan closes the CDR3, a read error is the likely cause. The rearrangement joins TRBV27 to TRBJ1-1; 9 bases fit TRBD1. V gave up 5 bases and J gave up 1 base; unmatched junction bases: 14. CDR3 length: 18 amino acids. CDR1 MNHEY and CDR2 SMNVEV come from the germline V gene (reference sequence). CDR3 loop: CASSQTHRGLPWNTEAFL. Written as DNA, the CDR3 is TGTGCCAGCAGTCAAACCCACAGGGGGCTACCCTGGAACACTGAAGCTTTCCTT.

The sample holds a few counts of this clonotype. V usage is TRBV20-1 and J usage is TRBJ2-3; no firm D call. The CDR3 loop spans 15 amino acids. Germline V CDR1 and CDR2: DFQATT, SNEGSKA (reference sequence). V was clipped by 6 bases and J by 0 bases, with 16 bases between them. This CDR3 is CSAPSLLPSTDTQYF. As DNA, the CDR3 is TGCAGTGCCCCTTCGCTCTTACCTAGCACAGATACGCAGTATTTT.

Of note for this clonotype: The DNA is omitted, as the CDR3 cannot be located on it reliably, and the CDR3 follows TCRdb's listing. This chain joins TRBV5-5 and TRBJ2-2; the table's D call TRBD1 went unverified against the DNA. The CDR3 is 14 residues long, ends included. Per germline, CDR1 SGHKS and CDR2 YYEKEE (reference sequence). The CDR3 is CASSSGVVPGSCFF.

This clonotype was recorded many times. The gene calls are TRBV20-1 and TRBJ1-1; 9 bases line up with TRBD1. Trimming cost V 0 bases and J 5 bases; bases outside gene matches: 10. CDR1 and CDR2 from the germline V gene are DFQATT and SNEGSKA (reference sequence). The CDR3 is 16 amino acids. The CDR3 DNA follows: TGCAGTGCTAGAGATAGCGGGGACAGGGTATATACTGAAGCTTTCTTT. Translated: CSARDSGDRVYTEAFF.

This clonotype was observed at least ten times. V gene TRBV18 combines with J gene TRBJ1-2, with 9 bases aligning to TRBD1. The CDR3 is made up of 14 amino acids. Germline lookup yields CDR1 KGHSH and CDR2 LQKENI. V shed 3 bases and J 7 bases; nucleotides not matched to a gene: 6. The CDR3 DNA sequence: TGTGCCAGCTCACCTTTGGACAGGGGAAGTGGCTACACCTTC. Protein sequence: CASSPLDRGSGYTF.

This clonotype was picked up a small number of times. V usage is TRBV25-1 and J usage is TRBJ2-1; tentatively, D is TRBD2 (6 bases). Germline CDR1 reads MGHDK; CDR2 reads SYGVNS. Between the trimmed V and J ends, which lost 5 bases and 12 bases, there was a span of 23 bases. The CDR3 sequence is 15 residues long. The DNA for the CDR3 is TGTGCCAGCAGTCTATTTATGACTAGAAACTCAGTGCAGTTCTTC. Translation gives CASSLFMTRNSVQFF.

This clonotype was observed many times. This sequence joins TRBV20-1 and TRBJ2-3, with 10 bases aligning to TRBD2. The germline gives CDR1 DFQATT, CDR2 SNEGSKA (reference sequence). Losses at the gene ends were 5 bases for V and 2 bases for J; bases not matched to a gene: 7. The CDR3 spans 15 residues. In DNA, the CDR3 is TGCAGTGCTGTAGAACTAGCGGGATTCACAGATACGCAGTATTTT. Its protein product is CSAVELAGFTDTQYF.

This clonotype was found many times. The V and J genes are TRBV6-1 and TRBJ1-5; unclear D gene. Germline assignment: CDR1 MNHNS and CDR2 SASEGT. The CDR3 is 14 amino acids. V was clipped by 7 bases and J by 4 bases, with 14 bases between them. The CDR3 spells CASNRGGPNQPQHF. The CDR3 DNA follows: TGTGCCAGCAACCGGGGAGGACCAAATCAGCCCCAGCATTTT.

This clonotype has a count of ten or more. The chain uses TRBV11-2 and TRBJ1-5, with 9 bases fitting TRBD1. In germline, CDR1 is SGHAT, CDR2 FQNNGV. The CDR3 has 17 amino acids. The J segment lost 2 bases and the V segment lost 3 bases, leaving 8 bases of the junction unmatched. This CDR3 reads CASSLGQGGSRNQPQHF. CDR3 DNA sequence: TGTGCCAGCAGCTTGGGACAGGGAGGTAGCCGCAATCAGCCCCAGCATTTT.

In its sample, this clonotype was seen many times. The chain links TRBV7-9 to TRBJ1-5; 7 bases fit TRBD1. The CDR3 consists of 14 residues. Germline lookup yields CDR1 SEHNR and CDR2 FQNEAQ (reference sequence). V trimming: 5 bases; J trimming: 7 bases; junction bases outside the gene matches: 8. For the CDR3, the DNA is TGTGCCAGCAGCCAAGACAGGGTGATCCAGCCCCAGCATTTT. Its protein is CASSQDRVIQPQHF.

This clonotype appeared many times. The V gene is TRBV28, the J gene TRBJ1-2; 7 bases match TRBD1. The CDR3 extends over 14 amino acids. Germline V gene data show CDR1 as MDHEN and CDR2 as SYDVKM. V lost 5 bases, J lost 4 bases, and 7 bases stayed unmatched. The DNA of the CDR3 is TGTGCCAGCAGTCTAAGACAGGGAGGCTATGGCTACACCTTC. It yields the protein CASSLRQGGYGYTF.

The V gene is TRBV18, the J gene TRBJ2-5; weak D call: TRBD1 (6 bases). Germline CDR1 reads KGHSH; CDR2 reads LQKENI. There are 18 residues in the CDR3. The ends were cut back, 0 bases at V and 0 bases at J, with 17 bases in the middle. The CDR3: CASSPPEKGEEYQETQYF. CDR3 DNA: TGTGCCAGCTCACCACCGGAGAAGGGGGAAGAGTACCAAGAGACCCAGTACTTC.

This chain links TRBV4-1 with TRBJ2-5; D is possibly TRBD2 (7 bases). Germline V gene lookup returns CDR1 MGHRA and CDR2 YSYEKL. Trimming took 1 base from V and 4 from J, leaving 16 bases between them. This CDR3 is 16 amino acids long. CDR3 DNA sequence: TGCGCCAGCAGCCAAGTATCGGGGGGCGGCGTAGAGACCCAGTACTTC. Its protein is CASSQVSGGGVETQYF.

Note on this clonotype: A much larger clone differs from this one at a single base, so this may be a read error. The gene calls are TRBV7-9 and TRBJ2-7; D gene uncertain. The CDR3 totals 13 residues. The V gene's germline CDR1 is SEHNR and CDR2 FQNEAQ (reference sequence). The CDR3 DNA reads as TGTGCCAGCGGTAAGACATATCTCTACGGGCAGTACTTC. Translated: CASGKTYLYGQYF. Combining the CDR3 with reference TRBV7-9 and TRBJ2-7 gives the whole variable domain DTGVSQNPRHKITKRGQNVTFRCDPISEHNRLYWYRQTLGQGPEFLTYFQNEAQLEKSRLLSDRFSAERPKGSFSTLEIQRTEQGDSAMYLCASGKTYLYGQYFGPGTRLTVT.

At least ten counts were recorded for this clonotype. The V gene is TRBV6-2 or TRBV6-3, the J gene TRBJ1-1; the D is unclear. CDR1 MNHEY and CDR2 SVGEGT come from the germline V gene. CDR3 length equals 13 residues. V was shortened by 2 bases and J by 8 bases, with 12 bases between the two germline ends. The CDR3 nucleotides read TGTGCCAGCAGTTACGAAGATACCTCGGAAGCTTTCTTT. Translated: CASSYEDTSEAFF.

The CDR3 loop is CASSSSGTSGIKTSTDTQYF. The DNA of the CDR3 is TGTGCCAGCAGCTCCAGCGGGACTAGCGGGATCAAAACTAGCACAGATACGCAGTATTTT. The rearrangement joins TRBV7-3 to TRBJ2-3; TRBD2 matches at 13 bases. Germline V gene sequence: CDR1 SGHTA, CDR2 FQGTGA. CDR3 length: 20 residues. The junction had 13 bases not matched to a gene; V was cut back by 4 bases and J by 0 bases.